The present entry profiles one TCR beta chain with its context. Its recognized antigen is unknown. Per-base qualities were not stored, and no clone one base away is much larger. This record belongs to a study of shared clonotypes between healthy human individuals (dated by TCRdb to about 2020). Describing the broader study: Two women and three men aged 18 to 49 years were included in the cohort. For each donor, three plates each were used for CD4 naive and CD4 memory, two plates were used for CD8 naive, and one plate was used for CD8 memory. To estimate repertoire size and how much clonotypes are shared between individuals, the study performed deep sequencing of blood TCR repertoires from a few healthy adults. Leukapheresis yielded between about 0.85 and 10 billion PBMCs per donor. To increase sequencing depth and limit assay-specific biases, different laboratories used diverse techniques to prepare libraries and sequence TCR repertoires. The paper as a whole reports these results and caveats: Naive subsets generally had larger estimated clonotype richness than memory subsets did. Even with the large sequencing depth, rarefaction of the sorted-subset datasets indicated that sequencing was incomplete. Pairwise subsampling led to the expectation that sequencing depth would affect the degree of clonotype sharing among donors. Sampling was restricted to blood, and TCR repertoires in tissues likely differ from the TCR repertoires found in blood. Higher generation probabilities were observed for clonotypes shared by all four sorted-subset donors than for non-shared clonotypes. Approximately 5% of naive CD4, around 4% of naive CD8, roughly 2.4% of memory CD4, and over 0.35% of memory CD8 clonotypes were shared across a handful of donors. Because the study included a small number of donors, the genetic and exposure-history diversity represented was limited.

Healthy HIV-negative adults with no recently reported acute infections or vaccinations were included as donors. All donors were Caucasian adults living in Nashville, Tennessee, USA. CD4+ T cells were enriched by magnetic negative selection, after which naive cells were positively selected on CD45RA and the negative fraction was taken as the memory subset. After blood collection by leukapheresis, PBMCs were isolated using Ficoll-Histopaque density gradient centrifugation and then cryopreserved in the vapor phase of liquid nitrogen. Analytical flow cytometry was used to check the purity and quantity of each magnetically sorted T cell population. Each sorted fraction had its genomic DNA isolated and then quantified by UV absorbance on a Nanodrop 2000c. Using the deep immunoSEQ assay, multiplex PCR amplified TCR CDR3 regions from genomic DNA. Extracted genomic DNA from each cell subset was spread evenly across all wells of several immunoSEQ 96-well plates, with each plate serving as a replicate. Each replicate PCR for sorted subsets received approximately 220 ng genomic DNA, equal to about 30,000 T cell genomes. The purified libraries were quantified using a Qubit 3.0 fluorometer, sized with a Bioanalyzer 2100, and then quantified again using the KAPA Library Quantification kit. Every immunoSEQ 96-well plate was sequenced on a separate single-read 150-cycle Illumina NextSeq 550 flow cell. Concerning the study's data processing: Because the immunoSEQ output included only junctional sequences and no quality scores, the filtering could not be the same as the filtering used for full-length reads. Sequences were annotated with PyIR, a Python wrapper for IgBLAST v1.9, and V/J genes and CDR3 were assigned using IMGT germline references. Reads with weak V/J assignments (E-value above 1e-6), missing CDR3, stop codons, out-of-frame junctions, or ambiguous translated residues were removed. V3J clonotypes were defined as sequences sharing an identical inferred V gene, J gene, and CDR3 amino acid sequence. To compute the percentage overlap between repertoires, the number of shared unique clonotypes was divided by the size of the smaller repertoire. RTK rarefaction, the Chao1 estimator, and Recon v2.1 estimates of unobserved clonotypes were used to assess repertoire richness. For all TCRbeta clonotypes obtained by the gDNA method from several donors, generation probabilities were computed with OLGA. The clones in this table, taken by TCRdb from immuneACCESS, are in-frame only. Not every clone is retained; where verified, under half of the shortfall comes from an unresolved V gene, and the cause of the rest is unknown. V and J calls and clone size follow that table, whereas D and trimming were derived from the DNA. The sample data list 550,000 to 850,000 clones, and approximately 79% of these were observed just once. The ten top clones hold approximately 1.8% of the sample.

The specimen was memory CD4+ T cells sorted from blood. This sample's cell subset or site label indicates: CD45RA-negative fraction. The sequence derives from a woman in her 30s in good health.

The bases are TGTGCCAGCAGCCCCCGCAGGGATGACTTGGCCCAGCATTTT. This encodes CASSPRRDDLAQHF. The V and J segments used are TRBV7-6 and TRBJ1-5; the D gene is perhaps TRBD1, on 5 matching bases. The germline V gene supplies CDR1 SGHVS and CDR2 FNYEAQ. The CDR3 runs 14 residues from the cysteine to the phenylalanine. Only the CDR3 part of the read is kept: 42 bases, read in frame from the first base. The junction shows trimming of 5 bases on V and 11 bases on J, plus 19 bases between the germline ends.